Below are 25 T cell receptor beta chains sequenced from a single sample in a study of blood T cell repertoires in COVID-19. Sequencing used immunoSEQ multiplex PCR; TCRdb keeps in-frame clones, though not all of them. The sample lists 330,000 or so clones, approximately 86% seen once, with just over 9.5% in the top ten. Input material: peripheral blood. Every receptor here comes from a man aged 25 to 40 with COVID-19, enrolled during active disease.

The CDR3, as DNA: TGTGCCAGCAGTTACTCAACCCTAAGTCAAGCCCAGCATTTT. Its protein is CASSYSTLSQAQHF. The chain recombines TRBV6-5 with TRBJ1-5; no clear D. The CDR3 is 14 residues long. The V end was cut by 0 bases, the J end by 11 bases, with 14 bases between. CDR1 and CDR2 from the germline V gene are MNHEY and SVGAGI.

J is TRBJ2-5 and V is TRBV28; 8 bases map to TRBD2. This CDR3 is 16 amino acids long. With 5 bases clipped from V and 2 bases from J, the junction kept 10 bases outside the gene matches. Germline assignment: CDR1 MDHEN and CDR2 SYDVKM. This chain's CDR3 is CASSLELAEIQETQYF. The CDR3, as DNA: TGTGCCAGCAGTCTAGAACTAGCGGAGATTCAAGAGACCCAGTACTTC.

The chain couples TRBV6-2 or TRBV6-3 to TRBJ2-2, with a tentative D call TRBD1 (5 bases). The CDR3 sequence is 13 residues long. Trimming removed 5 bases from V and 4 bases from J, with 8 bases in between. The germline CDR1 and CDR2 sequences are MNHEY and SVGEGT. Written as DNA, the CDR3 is TGTGCCAGCAGTCCCAGGGTCACCGGGGAGCTGTTTTTT. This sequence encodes CASSPRVTGELFF.

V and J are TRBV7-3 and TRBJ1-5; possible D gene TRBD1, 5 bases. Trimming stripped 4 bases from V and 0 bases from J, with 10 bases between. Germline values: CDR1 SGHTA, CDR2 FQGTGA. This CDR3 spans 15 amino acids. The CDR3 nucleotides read TGTGCCAGCAGCTCACGTCAGGGTAGCAATCAGCCCCAGCATTTT. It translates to CASSSRQGSNQPQHF.

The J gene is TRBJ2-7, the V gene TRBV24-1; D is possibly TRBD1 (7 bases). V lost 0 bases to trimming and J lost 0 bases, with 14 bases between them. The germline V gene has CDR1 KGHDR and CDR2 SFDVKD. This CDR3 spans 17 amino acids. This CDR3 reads CATSDLQGGLDSYEQYF. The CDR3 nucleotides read TGTGCCACCAGTGATTTGCAGGGGGGACTCGACTCCTACGAGCAGTACTTC.

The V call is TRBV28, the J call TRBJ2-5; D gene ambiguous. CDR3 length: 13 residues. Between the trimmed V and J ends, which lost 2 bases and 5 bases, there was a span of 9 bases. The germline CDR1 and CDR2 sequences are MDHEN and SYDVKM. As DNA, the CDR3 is TGTGCCAGCAGTTTAATTTCGGTGGAGACCCAGTACTTC. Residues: CASSLISVETQYF.

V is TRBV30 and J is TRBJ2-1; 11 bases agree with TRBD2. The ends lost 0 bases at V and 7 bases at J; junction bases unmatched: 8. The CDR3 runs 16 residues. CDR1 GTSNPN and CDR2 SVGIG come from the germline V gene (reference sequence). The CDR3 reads CAWSVPSASGRNEQFF. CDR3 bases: TGTGCCTGGAGTGTACCCTCGGCTAGCGGGAGGAATGAGCAGTTCTTC.

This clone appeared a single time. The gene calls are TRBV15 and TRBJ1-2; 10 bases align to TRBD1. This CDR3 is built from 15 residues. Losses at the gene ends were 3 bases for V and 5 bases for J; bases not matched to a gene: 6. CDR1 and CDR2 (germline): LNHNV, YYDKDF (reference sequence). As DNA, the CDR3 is TGTGCCACCAGCAGCCCGGACAGGGGGGAGTATGGCTACACCTTC. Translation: CATSSPDRGEYGYTF.

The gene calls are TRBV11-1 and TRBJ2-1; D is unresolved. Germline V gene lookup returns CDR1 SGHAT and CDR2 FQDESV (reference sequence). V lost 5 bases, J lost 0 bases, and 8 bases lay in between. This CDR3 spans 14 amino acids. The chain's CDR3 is CASSAPVSYNEQFF. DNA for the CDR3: TGTGCCAGCAGCGCCCCGGTCTCCTACAATGAGCAGTTCTTC.

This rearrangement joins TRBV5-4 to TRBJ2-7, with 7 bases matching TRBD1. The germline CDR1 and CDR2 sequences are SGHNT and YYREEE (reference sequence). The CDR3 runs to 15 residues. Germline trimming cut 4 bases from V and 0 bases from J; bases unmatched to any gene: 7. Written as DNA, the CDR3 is TGTGCCAGCAGCATACAGACAGGGAACTCCTACGAGCAGTACTTC. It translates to CASSIQTGNSYEQYF.

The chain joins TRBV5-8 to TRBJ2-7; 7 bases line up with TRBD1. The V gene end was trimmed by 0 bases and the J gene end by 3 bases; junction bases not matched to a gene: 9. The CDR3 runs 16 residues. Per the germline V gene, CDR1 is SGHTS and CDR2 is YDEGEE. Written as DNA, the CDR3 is TGTGCCAGCAGCTTGGCCCGGGACAGACCGTTCTACGAGCAGTACTTC. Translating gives CASSLARDRPFYEQYF. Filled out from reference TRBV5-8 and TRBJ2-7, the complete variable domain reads EAGVTQSPTHLIKTRGQQATLRCSPISGHTSVYWYQQALGLGLQFLLWYDEGEERNRGNFPPRFSGRQFPNYSSELNVNALELEDSALYLCASSLARDRPFYEQYFGPGTRLTVT.

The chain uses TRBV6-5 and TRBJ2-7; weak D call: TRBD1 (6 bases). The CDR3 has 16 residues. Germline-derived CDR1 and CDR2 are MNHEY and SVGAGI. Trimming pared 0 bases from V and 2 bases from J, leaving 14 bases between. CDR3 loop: CASSYSGTPLTYEQYF. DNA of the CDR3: TGTGCCAGCAGTTACTCCGGGACACCCCTCACCTACGAGCAGTACTTC.

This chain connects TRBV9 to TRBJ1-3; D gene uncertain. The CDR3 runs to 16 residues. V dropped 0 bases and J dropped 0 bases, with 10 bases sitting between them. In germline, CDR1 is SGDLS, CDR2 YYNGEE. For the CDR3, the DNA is TGTGCCAGCAGCGTAGGACACTTAAGCTCTGGAAACACCATATATTTT. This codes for CASSVGHLSSGNTIYF.

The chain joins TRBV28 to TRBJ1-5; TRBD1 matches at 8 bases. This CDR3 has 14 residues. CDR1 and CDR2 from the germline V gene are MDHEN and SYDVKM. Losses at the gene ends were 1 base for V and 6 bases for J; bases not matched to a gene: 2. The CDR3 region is CASSLLQGGQPQHF. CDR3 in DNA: TGTGCCAGCAGTTTATTACAGGGGGGTCAGCCCCAGCATTTT.

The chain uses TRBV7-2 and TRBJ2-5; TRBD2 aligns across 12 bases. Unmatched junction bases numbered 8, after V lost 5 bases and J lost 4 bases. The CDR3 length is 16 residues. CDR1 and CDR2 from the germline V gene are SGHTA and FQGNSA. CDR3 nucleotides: TGTGCCAGCAGCCCCCGACTAGCGGGGGTGGGAGAGACCCAGTACTTC. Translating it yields CASSPRLAGVGETQYF. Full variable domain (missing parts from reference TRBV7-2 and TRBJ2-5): GAGVSQSPSNKVTEKGKDVELRCDPISGHTALYWYRQSLGQGLEFLIYFQGNSAPDKSGLPSDRFSAERTGGSVSTLTIQRTQQEDSAVYLCASSPRLAGVGETQYFGPGTRLLVL.

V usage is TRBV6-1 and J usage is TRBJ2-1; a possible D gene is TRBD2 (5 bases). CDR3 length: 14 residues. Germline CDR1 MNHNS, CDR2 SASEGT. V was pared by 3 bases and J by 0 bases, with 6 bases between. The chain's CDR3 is CASSEGSSYNEQFF. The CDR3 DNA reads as TGTGCCAGCAGTGAGGGGAGCTCCTACAATGAGCAGTTCTTC.

The CDR3 DNA is TGTGCCTGGAAAGATCGGACAGGGGGGGGTTATGGCTACACCTTC. It yields the protein CAWKDRTGGGYGYTF. The rearrangement links TRBV30 to TRBJ1-2; 10 bases line up with TRBD1. The CDR3 is 15 amino acids. Per germline, CDR1 GTSNPN and CDR2 SVGIG (reference sequence). V shed 4 bases and J 5 bases; nucleotides not matched to a gene: 10.

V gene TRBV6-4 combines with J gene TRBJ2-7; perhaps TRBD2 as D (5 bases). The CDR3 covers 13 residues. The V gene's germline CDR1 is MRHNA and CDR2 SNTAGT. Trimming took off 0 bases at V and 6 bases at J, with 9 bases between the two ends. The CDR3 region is CASSDSEVAEQYF. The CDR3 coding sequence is TGTGCCAGCAGTGACTCGGAGGTTGCCGAGCAGTACTTC.

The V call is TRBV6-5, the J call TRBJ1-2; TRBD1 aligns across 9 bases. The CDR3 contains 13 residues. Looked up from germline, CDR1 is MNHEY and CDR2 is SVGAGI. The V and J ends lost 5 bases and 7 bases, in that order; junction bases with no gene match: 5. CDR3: CASSPQTGGGYTF. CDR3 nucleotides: TGTGCCAGCAGTCCGCAGACAGGGGGTGGCTACACCTTC.

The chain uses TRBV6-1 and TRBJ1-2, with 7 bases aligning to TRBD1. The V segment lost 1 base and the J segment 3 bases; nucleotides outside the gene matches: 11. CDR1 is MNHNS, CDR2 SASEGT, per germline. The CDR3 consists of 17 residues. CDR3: CASSEDRPPGQHYGYTF. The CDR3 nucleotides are TGTGCCAGCAGTGAAGACCGACCTCCGGGACAGCACTATGGCTACACCTTC.

CDR3 nucleotide sequence: TGTGCCAGCAGCTATGCGGGTGGTAGCGTCGGGGAGCTGTTTTTT. Translation: CASSYAGGSVGELFF. The V call is TRBV5-4, the J call TRBJ2-2; a possible D gene is TRBD2 (5 bases). The CDR3 sequence is 15 residues long. Germline V gene lookup returns CDR1 SGHNT and CDR2 YYREEE (reference sequence). Trimming removed 3 bases from V and 7 bases from J, with 16 bases in between.

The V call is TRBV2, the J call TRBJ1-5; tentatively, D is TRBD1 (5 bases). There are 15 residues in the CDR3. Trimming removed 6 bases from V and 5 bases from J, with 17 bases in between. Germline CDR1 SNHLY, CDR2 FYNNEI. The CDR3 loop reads CASSGGQQNYQPQHF. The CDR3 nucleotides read TGTGCCAGCAGCGGGGGTCAGCAGAACTATCAGCCCCAGCATTTT.

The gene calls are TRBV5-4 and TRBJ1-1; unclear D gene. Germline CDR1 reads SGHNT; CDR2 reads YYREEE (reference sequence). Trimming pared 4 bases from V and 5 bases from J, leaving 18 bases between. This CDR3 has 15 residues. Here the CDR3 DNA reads TGTGCCAGCAGCCGTTATGACGAAGGGAGGACTGAAGCTTTCTTT. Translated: CASSRYDEGRTEAFF.

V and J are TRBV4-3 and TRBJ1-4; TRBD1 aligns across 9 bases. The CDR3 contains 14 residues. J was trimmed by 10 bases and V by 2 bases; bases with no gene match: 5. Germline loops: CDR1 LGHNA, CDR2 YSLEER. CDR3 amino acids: CASSQSTGGGKLFF. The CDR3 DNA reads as TGCGCCAGCAGCCAATCCACAGGGGGCGGAAAACTGTTTTTT.

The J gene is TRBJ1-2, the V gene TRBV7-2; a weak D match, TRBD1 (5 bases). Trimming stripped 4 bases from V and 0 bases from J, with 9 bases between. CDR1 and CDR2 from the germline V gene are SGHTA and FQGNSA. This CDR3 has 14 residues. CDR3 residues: CASSSGNANYGYTF. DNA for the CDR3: TGTGCCAGCAGCTCAGGGAACGCTAACTATGGCTACACCTTC.